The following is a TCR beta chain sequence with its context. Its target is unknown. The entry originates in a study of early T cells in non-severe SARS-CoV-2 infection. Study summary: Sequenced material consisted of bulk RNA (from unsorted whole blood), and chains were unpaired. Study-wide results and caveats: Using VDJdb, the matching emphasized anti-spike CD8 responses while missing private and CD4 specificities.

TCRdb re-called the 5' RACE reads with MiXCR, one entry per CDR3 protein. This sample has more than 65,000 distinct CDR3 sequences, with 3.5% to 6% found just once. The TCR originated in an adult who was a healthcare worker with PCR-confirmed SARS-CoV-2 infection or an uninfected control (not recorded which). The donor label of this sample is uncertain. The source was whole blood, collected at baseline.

CDR3 DNA sequence: TGTGCCAGCAGGACAGGAACATACACTGAAGCTTTCTTT. Translating it yields CASRTGTYTEAFF. This chain joins TRBV12-3 or TRBV12-4 and TRBJ1-1; a possible D gene is TRBD1 (6 bases). V gave up 6 bases and J gave up 3 bases, with 11 bases separating them. The CDR3 sequence is 13 residues long.